The rows below give T cell receptor beta chains drawn from one sample of a study of blood T cell repertoires in COVID-19. TCRdb's table, derived via immunoSEQ multiplex PCR, lists solely in-frame clones and lacks some. The repertoire includes a few hundred thousand clones, 85% to 90% of them detected once, and about 1.5% sits in the top ten. Material for sequencing was PBMCs or T cells enriched from blood (not recorded which). All receptors derive from a woman between 18 and 29 years old with acute COVID-19. Both conserved end residues are part of each CDR3. A D gene is named only where the DNA matches it firmly. Size values are once, few and many counts, or a class for expanded clones, and some rows have none.

cdr3_length: 19; clone_size: few; j_call: TRBJ2-6; d_call: TRBD1; v_call: TRBV6-6; cdr3_nt: TGTGCCAGCAGTCAGAGGGACAGGGGGCTAGAGGCTGGGGCCAACGTCCTGACTTTC; cdr3_aa: CASSQRDRGLEAGANVLTF
cdr3_length: 13; clone_size: once; j_call: TRBJ1-2; d_call: TRBD1; v_call: TRBV5-6; cdr3_nt: TGTGCCAGCAGGAACAGGGGGCCTTGGGGCTACACCTTC; cdr3_aa: CASRNRGPWGYTF
cdr3_length: 17; clone_size: .; j_call: TRBJ2-1; d_call: .; v_call: TRBV15; cdr3_nt: TGTGCCACCAGCAGAGATTGGGCCCCACGCGAAGACAATGAGCAGTTCTTC; cdr3_aa: CATSRDWAPREDNEQFF
cdr3_length: 13; clone_size: .; j_call: TRBJ2-7; d_call: TRBD1; v_call: TRBV19; cdr3_nt: TGTGCCAGTAGTACCGGGACAGTGAACGAGCAGTACTTC; cdr3_aa: CASSTGTVNEQYF
cdr3_length: 15; clone_size: once; j_call: TRBJ2-3; d_call: .; v_call: TRBV9; cdr3_nt: TGTGCCAGCAGCCCCCGAGCGCCCGGCACAGATACGCAGTATTTT; cdr3_aa: CASSPRAPGTDTQYF
cdr3_length: 15; clone_size: once; j_call: TRBJ2-7; d_call: TRBD1; v_call: TRBV29-1; cdr3_nt: TGCAGCGTTGAGTATCGGGACAGAGCTCCTTACGAGCAGTACTTC; cdr3_aa: CSVEYRDRAPYEQYF
cdr3_length: 14; clone_size: .; j_call: TRBJ2-3; d_call: TRBD1; v_call: TRBV7-9; cdr3_nt: TGTGCCAGCAGCTTACAGGGGGCTGGAGATACGCAGTATTTT; cdr3_aa: CASSLQGAGDTQYF
cdr3_length: 14; clone_size: .; j_call: TRBJ1-4; d_call: TRBD1; v_call: TRBV29-1; cdr3_nt: TGCAGCGGCGGGACAGGGGTTTCAAGTGAAAAACTGTTTTTT; cdr3_aa: CSGGTGVSSEKLFF
cdr3_length: 13; clone_size: few; j_call: TRBJ1-6; d_call: TRBD1; v_call: TRBV19; cdr3_nt: TGTGCCAGCGGGACAGGGAATAATTCACCCCTCCACTTT; cdr3_aa: CASGTGNNSPLHF
cdr3_length: 14; clone_size: .; j_call: TRBJ2-7; d_call: .; v_call: TRBV6-4; cdr3_nt: TGTGCCAGCACCATGGACGGGAGTAACGACGAGCAGTACTTC; cdr3_aa: CASTMDGSNDEQYF
cdr3_length: 14; clone_size: .; j_call: TRBJ2-7; d_call: TRBD1; v_call: TRBV5-5; cdr3_nt: TGTGCCAGCAGCAGGACAGGGGGCGGGTACGAGCAGTACTTC; cdr3_aa: CASSRTGGGYEQYF
cdr3_length: 14; clone_size: .; j_call: TRBJ2-7; d_call: TRBD2; v_call: TRBV13; cdr3_nt: TGTGCCAGCAGCTTTGTTCCTAGCGGGGGTGAGCAGTACTTC; cdr3_aa: CASSFVPSGGEQYF
cdr3_length: 15; clone_size: .; j_call: TRBJ2-7; d_call: .; v_call: TRBV15; cdr3_nt: TGTGCCACCAGCGCCCGGGACGGGGGACCTTACGAGCAGTACTTC; cdr3_aa: CATSARDGGPYEQYF
cdr3_length: 14; clone_size: .; j_call: TRBJ2-1; d_call: TRBD2; v_call: TRBV29-1; cdr3_nt: TGCAGCGTTGATCGGGGGACTAGCGAGGGTGAGCAGTTCTTC; cdr3_aa: CSVDRGTSEGEQFF
cdr3_length: 18; clone_size: .; j_call: TRBJ2-7; d_call: TRBD2; v_call: TRBV5-6; cdr3_nt: TGTGCCAGCAGCCCCACAAGGGGGCGCGGGCGGGAGGGCTACGAGCAGTACTTC; cdr3_aa: CASSPTRGRGREGYEQYF
cdr3_length: 14; clone_size: .; j_call: TRBJ2-7; d_call: .; v_call: TRBV15; cdr3_nt: TGTGCCACCAGCAGAGCACAGGGAGGGAACGAGCAGTACTTC; cdr3_aa: CATSRAQGGNEQYF
cdr3_length: 13; clone_size: few; j_call: TRBJ2-1; d_call: TRBD2; v_call: TRBV2; cdr3_nt: TGTGCCAGCAGTAAGGGAGGGAACAATGAGCAGTTCTTC; cdr3_aa: CASSKGGNNEQFF
cdr3_length: 16; clone_size: .; j_call: TRBJ2-1; d_call: TRBD2; v_call: TRBV5-1; cdr3_nt: TGCGCCAGCAGCACGGAGCTAGCGGCGTCCTACAATGAGCAGTTCTTC; cdr3_aa: CASSTELAASYNEQFF
cdr3_length: 13; clone_size: .; j_call: TRBJ2-3; d_call: TRBD2; v_call: TRBV19; cdr3_nt: TGTGCCAGTAGTCAGCGGGAGCCAGATACGCAGTATTTT; cdr3_aa: CASSQREPDTQYF